One and the same sample provided the 28 T cell receptor beta chains below, sequenced in a study of T-cell reconstitution after alpha-beta-depleted transplantation in children. General study results and limits: Reportedly, only several hundred clones from non-depleted graft cells drove alpha-beta T-cell counts at about two months.

Using unique molecular identifiers, the investigators prepared the TCRbeta library. Each CDR3 protein gets one entry after TCRdb re-called the PCR reads with MiXCR. This sample yields around 30,000 distinct CDR3 sequences, of which 5% to 7.5% are seen a single time; over 20% belongs to the top ten. No cognate antigen is known for these TCRs. The source material was peripheral blood, sampled 60 days after TCRalphabeta/CD19-depleted stem cell transplant. Every receptor here comes from a child under two years old who had a stem cell transplant for acute myeloid leukemia, so the T cells may come from the graft donor.

In this sample, this clonotype turned up a few times. This chain links TRBV28 with TRBJ1-5; D is perhaps TRBD1 (5 bases). The V end lost 8 bases, the J end lost 1 base, and 6 bases lay between the germline ends. This CDR3 has 12 amino acids. From germline, CDR1 is MDHEN and CDR2 SYDVKM. CDR3 DNA sequence: TGTGCCAGCGGGGGAAGCAATCAGCCCCAGCATTTT. Translation gives CASGGSNQPQHF.

This clonotype showed up many times. V gene TRBV29-1 combines with J gene TRBJ2-3; D is unresolved. Trimming pared 3 bases from V and 4 bases from J, leaving 2 bases between. The CDR3 has 10 residues. Germline V gene sequence: CDR1 SQVTM, CDR2 ANQGSEA. CDR3 bases: TGCAGCGTTGACTCAGATACGCAGTATTTT. Its protein product is CSVDSDTQYF.

This clonotype was counted at least ten times. The chain combines TRBV6-2 or TRBV6-3 with TRBJ2-4; 10 positions match TRBD2. V shed 6 bases, J shed 0 bases, and the junction held 2 bases outside the gene matches. The CDR3 is 15 amino acids. CDR1 is MNHEY and CDR2 is SVGEGT in the germline V gene. CDR3 sequence: CASRSGRVAKNIQYF. DNA for the CDR3: TGTGCCAGCAGGAGCGGGAGGGTAGCCAAAAACATTCAGTACTTC.

This clonotype has only a few counts. This sequence joins TRBV4-3 and TRBJ2-1; 7 bases match TRBD2. In germline, CDR1 is LGHNA, CDR2 YSLEER. The CDR3 length is 17 residues. J lost 1 base, V lost 0 bases, and 6 bases had no gene match. This CDR3 reads CASSQDSGGGSYNEQFF. CDR3 DNA sequence: TGCGCCAGCAGCCAAGATTCGGGCGGGGGTTCCTACAATGAGCAGTTCTTC.

This clonotype showed up many times. The V call is TRBV30, the J call TRBJ1-4, with a possible D match to TRBD1 (5 bases). Germline values: CDR1 GTSNPN, CDR2 SVGIG (reference sequence). This CDR3 spans 11 amino acids. V shed 0 bases and J shed 10 bases, with 6 bases lying between them. The CDR3 nucleotides are TGTGCCTGGAGTGTGGGGGGAAAACTGTTTTTT. Protein product: CAWSVGGKLFF. The whole variable domain, filled in from reference TRBV30 and TRBJ1-4, reads SQTIHQWPATLVQPVGSPLSLECTVEGTSNPNLYWYRQAAGRGLQLLFYSVGIGQISSEVPQNLSASRPQDRQFILSSKKLLLSDSGFYLCAWSVGGKLFFGSGTQLSVL.

This clonotype has a count of ten or more. The chain recombines TRBV7-9 with TRBJ2-3; tentative D call: TRBD2 (6 bases). This CDR3 has 17 amino acids. Germline V CDR1 and CDR2: SEHNR, FQNEAQ (reference sequence). Trimming removed 7 bases at V and 2 bases at J, with 22 bases between. CDR3 coding DNA: TGTGCCAGCACCTTCCGAGGGCGGGAAGGGGCCACAGATACGCAGTATTTT. This codes for CASTFRGREGATDTQYF.

This clonotype was recorded many times. The V gene is TRBV12-3 or TRBV12-4, the J gene TRBJ2-3, with 12 bases identical to TRBD2. The CDR3 is made up of 16 amino acids. V shed 4 bases, J shed 3 bases, and the junction held 5 bases outside the gene matches. The CDR3 DNA sequence: TGTGCCAGCAGTTCCACTAGCGGGGGGAAAACAGATACGCAGTATTTT. It codes for CASSSTSGGKTDTQYF.

This clonotype was seen at least ten times. The CDR3 loop reads CASSLEGHIWRERADTQYF. The CDR3 coding sequence is TGTGCCAGCAGCTTAGAGGGCCATATATGGCGGGAGCGCGCAGATACGCAGTATTTT. The genes are TRBV11-2 and TRBJ2-3, with TRBD2 matching 7 bases. The junction had 16 bases not matched to a gene; V was cut back by 0 bases and J by 4 bases. This CDR3 is 19 amino acids long. Germline V gene lookup returns CDR1 SGHAT and CDR2 FQNNGV.

This clonotype has ten or more counts. The rearrangement joins TRBV6-1 to TRBJ2-2; no firm D call. Germline loops: CDR1 MNHNS, CDR2 SASEGT. Trimming stripped 0 bases from V and 3 bases from J, with 11 bases between. This CDR3 has 16 amino acids. This CDR3 reads CASSEAGRYYTGELFF. CDR3 nucleotide sequence: TGTGCCAGCAGTGAAGCTGGCCGCTACTACACCGGGGAGCTGTTTTTT.

This clonotype was seen at least ten times. J is TRBJ1-3 and V is TRBV29-1; TRBD1 might be the D (6 bases). Germline values: CDR1 SQVTM, CDR2 ANQGSEA. Deletions cut 7 bases from V and 8 bases from J, with 9 bases between. The length of the CDR3 is 10 residues. Here the CDR3 reads CSAEGDTIYF. The CDR3 nucleotides are TGCAGCGCCGAGGGGGACACCATATATTTT.

This clonotype was picked up many times. The V gene is TRBV7-9, the J gene TRBJ2-1, with 11 bases aligning to TRBD2. This CDR3 spans 15 amino acids. V lost 5 bases, J lost 8 bases, and 8 bases stayed unmatched. Germline V gene data show CDR1 as SEHNR and CDR2 as FQNEAQ (reference sequence). For the CDR3, the DNA is TGTGCCAGCAGCCAGGGAACTAGCGGGGGAGATGAGCAGTTCTTC. It translates to CASSQGTSGGDEQFF.

This clonotype was picked up many times. V usage is TRBV28 and J usage is TRBJ2-3; D is unclear. V was cut by 2 bases and J by 6 bases, with 12 bases left in between. The germline gives CDR1 MDHEN, CDR2 SYDVKM. The CDR3 contains 14 residues. This chain's CDR3 is CASSLRTLRDTQYF. Here the CDR3 DNA reads TGTGCCAGCAGTTTAAGAACCCTTAGGGATACGCAGTATTTT.

This clonotype was counted ten times or more. This sequence joins TRBV15 and TRBJ1-5; D perhaps matches TRBD1 (5 bases). Per the germline V gene, CDR1 is LNHNV and CDR2 is YYDKDF (reference sequence). The CDR3 length is 14 residues. Trimming took off 4 bases at V and 1 base at J, with 8 bases between the two ends. CDR3 DNA: TGTGCCACCAGCACAGGGACGAGCAATCAGCCCCAGCATTTT. It yields the protein CATSTGTSNQPQHF.

This clonotype was recorded at least ten times. V gene TRBV13 combines with J gene TRBJ1-5; D unclear. The CDR3 has 13 residues. V dropped 0 bases and J dropped 6 bases, with 6 bases sitting between them. The germline V gene encodes CDR1 PRHDT and CDR2 FYEKMQ (reference sequence). Here the CDR3 reads CASSLGPSQPQHF. The CDR3 DNA reads TGTGCCAGCAGCTTAGGCCCAAGTCAGCCCCAGCATTTT.

This clonotype was seen at least ten times. The chain employs TRBV5-6 and TRBJ1-1; no firm D call. Trimming removed 1 base from V and 0 bases from J, with 10 bases in between. The CDR3 has 15 residues. Germline loops: CDR1 SGHDT, CDR2 YYEEEE. The CDR3, as DNA: TGTGCCAGCAGCTTGTGGAGGGCTATGAACACTGAAGCTTTCTTT. Amino acids: CASSLWRAMNTEAFF. Full variable domain (rest looked up from reference TRBV5-6 and TRBJ1-1): DAGVTQSPTHLIKTRGQQVTLRCSPKSGHDTVSWYQQALGQGPQFIFQYYEEEERQRGNFPDRFSGHQFPNYSSELNVNALLLGDSALYLCASSLWRAMNTEAFFGQGTRLTVV.

This clonotype was picked up many times. The J gene is TRBJ2-7, the V gene TRBV4-3, with D tentatively TRBD1 (5 bases). V lost 1 base, J lost 0 bases, and 10 bases lay in between. Germline V gives CDR1 LGHNA, CDR2 YSLEER. The CDR3 extends over 15 amino acids. The CDR3 loop reads CASSQGRAFSYEQYF. In DNA form, the CDR3 reads TGCGCCAGCAGCCAAGGCAGGGCCTTCTCCTACGAGCAGTACTTC.

This clonotype showed up many times. The chain links TRBV7-8 to TRBJ2-2; 11 bases line up with TRBD1. The CDR3 has 17 residues. Trimming cost V 7 bases and J 6 bases; bases outside gene matches: 13. CDR1 and CDR2 from the germline V gene are SGHVS and FQNEAQ. The CDR3 here is CASTESGTGGWAGELFF. CDR3 DNA sequence: TGTGCCAGCACCGAGTCCGGGACAGGGGGATGGGCCGGGGAGCTGTTTTTT.

As to this clonotype: This may arise from a read error, as a much more abundant clone is one base away. The chain uses TRBV5-1 and TRBJ2-3; 7 bases are shared with TRBD1. This CDR3 has 17 amino acids. V gave up 0 bases and J gave up 3 bases; unmatched junction bases: 10. The germline CDR1 and CDR2 sequences are SGHRS and YFSETQ. For the CDR3, the DNA is TGCGCCAGCAGCTTGGTAGCCGAGACAGGGCGGACAGATACGCAGTATTTT. Translated, it gives CASSLVAETGRTDTQYF.

V is TRBV7-9 and J is TRBJ2-7; D is undetermined. Germline CDR1 and CDR2: SEHNR and FQNEAQ (reference sequence). Trimming took off 4 bases at V and 6 bases at J, with 16 bases between the two ends. The CDR3 covers 14 residues. Here the CDR3 reads CASSSPAQRGEQYF. CDR3 bases: TGTGCCAGCAGCTCACCGGCACAACGCGGCGAGCAGTACTTC. The full variable domain, rest sourced from reference TRBV7-9 and TRBJ2-7, is DTGVSQNPRHKITKRGQNVTFRCDPISEHNRLYWYRQTLGQGPEFLTYFQNEAQLEKSRLLSDRFSAERPKGSFSTLEIQRTEQGDSAMYLCASSSPAQRGEQYFGPGTRLTVT.

This clonotype showed up many times. The rearrangement uses TRBV4-3 and TRBJ2-2; possibly TRBD1 for D (5 bases). V gave up 3 bases and J gave up 6 bases, with 14 bases separating them. CDR1 LGHNA and CDR2 YSLEER come from the germline V gene. CDR3 length: 15 amino acids. As DNA, the CDR3 is TGCGCCAGCAGCCAGTTAAGGGGTTCCGCCGGGGAGCTGTTTTTT. This codes for CASSQLRGSAGELFF.

In regard to this clonotype: This clone may be a read error of a much larger clone one base away. The rearrangement joins TRBV7-9 to TRBJ2-7; no clear D. The germline V gene has CDR1 SEHNR and CDR2 FQNEAQ (reference sequence). The length of the CDR3 is 12 residues. V dropped 3 bases and J dropped 5 bases, with 8 bases sitting between them. As DNA, the CDR3 is TGTGCCAGCAGCTTTGGAGAAAACGAGCAGTACTTC. It translates to CASSFGENEQYF.

This clonotype was seen only a few times. This chain joins TRBV11-1 and TRBJ2-2; 8 positions match TRBD1. The CDR3 contains 19 residues. CDR1 is SGHAT, CDR2 FQDESV, per germline (reference sequence). V trimming: 5 bases; J trimming: 0 bases; junction bases outside the gene matches: 14. CDR3 region: CASSEDIRGTGANTGELFF. Here the CDR3 DNA reads TGTGCCAGCAGCGAGGATATTCGGGGGACAGGCGCGAACACCGGGGAGCTGTTTTTT.

This clonotype occurred many times. The chain uses TRBV7-9 and TRBJ2-1; tentatively, D is TRBD1 (5 bases). Germline-derived CDR1 and CDR2 are SEHNR and FQNEAQ (reference sequence). The CDR3 length is 13 residues. Trimming took off 0 bases at V and 10 bases at J, with 10 bases between the two ends. CDR3 amino acids: CASSLATEEEQFF. CDR3 DNA sequence: TGTGCCAGCAGCTTAGCGACAGAGGAGGAGCAGTTCTTC.

This clonotype was seen many times. The rearrangement links TRBV20-1 to TRBJ1-3; 7 bases line up with TRBD1. The CDR3 length is 17 residues. Losses at the gene ends were 3 bases for V and 1 base for J; bases not matched to a gene: 12. Germline V CDR1 and CDR2: DFQATT, SNEGSKA (reference sequence). In DNA form, the CDR3 reads TGCAGTGCTAGTCTCCTTGGCAGGGGGACATCTGGAAACACCATATATTTT. Protein product: CSASLLGRGTSGNTIYF.

The sample holds many counts of this clonotype. The chain employs TRBV24-1 and TRBJ2-5; 8 bases are shared with TRBD1. CDR1 is KGHDR and CDR2 is SFDVKD in the germline V gene. Unmatched junction bases numbered 12, after V lost 9 bases and J lost 4 bases. This CDR3 spans 15 amino acids. CDR3 amino acids: CATSGPGQVGETQYF. The DNA for the CDR3 is TGTGCCACCTCAGGCCCGGGACAGGTAGGAGAGACCCAGTACTTC.

The sample holds many counts of this clonotype. This chain connects TRBV7-2 to TRBJ2-5; 7 bases agree with TRBD1. Unmatched junction bases numbered 5, after V lost 5 bases and J lost 2 bases. CDR1 is SGHTA, CDR2 FQGNSA, per germline. This CDR3 has 14 amino acids. The CDR3 loop reads CASSERDRQETQYF. Written as DNA, the CDR3 is TGTGCCAGCAGCGAGAGGGACAGACAAGAGACCCAGTACTTC.

This clonotype was detected only a few times. The chain is built from TRBV27 and TRBJ2-7; D is perhaps TRBD1 (5 bases). The germline V gene encodes CDR1 MNHEY and CDR2 SMNVEV (reference sequence). This CDR3 contains 15 residues. Trimming took off 6 bases at V and 0 bases at J, with 15 bases between the two ends. CDR3 sequence: CASSPGQGYSYEQYF. CDR3 sequence (DNA): TGTGCCAGCAGCCCTGGGCAGGGCTACTCCTACGAGCAGTACTTC.

This clonotype was found many times. This chain joins TRBV20-1 and TRBJ2-7; unclear D gene. The germline V gene encodes CDR1 DFQATT and CDR2 SNEGSKA (reference sequence). The CDR3 is made up of 12 amino acids. Trimming took 0 bases from V and 4 from J, leaving 7 bases between them. As DNA, the CDR3 is TGCAGTGCTAGAGACGTTAGATACGAGCAGTACTTC. Protein sequence: CSARDVRYEQYF.